A selection of T cell receptor beta chains follows, all from one sample in a study of glioma-infiltrating T cells. TCRdb re-analysed the multiplex PCR reads in MiXCR, keeping a single row per CDR3 protein. The sample consists of around 170,000 distinct CDR3 sequences, more than 35% of them appearing once. Sequencing was done on a sample of glioma tissue, nonneoplastic brain tissue, or PBMCs (not recorded which). The receptors shown here come from a human donor with low-grade glioma or glioblastoma, undergoing nonglioma brain surgery, or in good health (not recorded which). CDR3s include the opening cysteine and the closing phenylalanine or tryptophan. A D gene is named only where the DNA matches it firmly. Not every row has a clone size; where given, it reads once, few, many or a size class.

D gene	clone size	V gene	J gene	CDR3 DNA	CDR3 protein
-	-	TRBV24-1	TRBJ1-1	TGTGCCACCAGTGATTCCGGGGGATTGAACACTGAAGCTTTCTTT	CATSDSGGLNTEAFF
TRBD2	many	TRBV25-1	TRBJ2-1	TGTGCCAGCAGTTTAGCGGGCCGGGATGCGAGTGAGCAGTTCTTC	CASSLAGRDASEQFF
TRBD1	many	TRBV20-1	TRBJ1-1	TGCAGTGCTAGGGCCCGACAGGGCGCAGCTTTCTTT	CSARARQGAAFF
TRBD2	few	TRBV10-3	TRBJ2-1	TGTGCCATCAATCCGGACAGACTAGCGGAGGGGTCCTACAATGAGCAGTTCTTC	CAINPDRLAEGSYNEQFF
TRBD2	few	TRBV7-2	TRBJ2-2	TGTGCCAGCAGCTTACTAGCGGGAGGGAACACCGGGGAGCTGTTTTTT	CASSLLAGGNTGELFF
-	-	TRBV6-2/TRBV6-3	TRBJ2-7	TGTGCCAGCAGACTACCGGGACTCAGCCACAACGAGCAGTACTTC	CASRLPGLSHNEQYF
-	-	TRBV18	TRBJ1-6	TGTGGCAGCTCACCGAACTCTAATTCACCCCTCCACTTT	CGSSPNSNSPLHF
-	many	TRBV20-1	TRBJ2-7	TGCAGCATGAGATCGGACAGCTACGAGCAGTACTTC	CSMRSDSYEQYF
-	-	TRBV18	TRBJ2-7	TGTGCCAGCTCACCAAGCGCAGGGGGGAGCTCCTACGAGCAGTACTTC	CASSPSAGGSSYEQYF
TRBD2	-	TRBV28	TRBJ2-1	TGTGCCAGCAGACTACCCGGGGGGGTTAATAAACAGTTCTTC	CASRLPGGVNKQFF
-	once	TRBV9	TRBJ2-1	TGTGCCAGCAGCGTAAGTGCAGGTCGCGAGCAGTTCTTC	CASSVSAGREQFF
-	-	TRBV19	TRBJ2-6	TGTGCCAGTAGAGCAGATTCCCTCTCTGGGGCCAACGTCCTGACTTTC	CASRADSLSGANVLTF
-	few	TRBV28	TRBJ2-4	TGTGCCAGCAGTTCCCCCTTTGCGATCAAAAACATTAAGTACTTC	CASSSPFAIKNIKYF
-	-	TRBV20-1	TRBJ2-1	TGCAGTGCTAGAGATCTGCGAGGACCTAGTTACAATGAGCAGTTATTC	CSARDLRGPSYNEQLF
-	-	TRBV3-1	TRBJ2-7	TGTGCCAGCAGTTCCCGCTCCGGGAGCTCCTCGAACGAGCAGTACTTC	CASSSRSGSSSNEQYF
-	-	TRBV29-1	TRBJ1-1	TGCAGCGCCACAGAGGCTGAAGCTTTCTTT	CSATEAEAFF
TRBD2	once	TRBV3-1	TRBJ2-1	TGTGCCAGCAGCCTGACTAGCGGGAGCTATGGGCAGTTCTTC	CASSLTSGSYGQFF
TRBD2	-	TRBV19	TRBJ2-1	TGTGCCAGTAGTGTAACTAGCGGGAGCTCCTACAATAAGCAGTTCTTC	CASSVTSGSSYNKQFF
-	-	TRBV20-1	TRBJ2-7	TGCAGTGCTATAACAGGGATCTCGGCCTACCGGCAGTACTTC	CSAITGISAYRQYF
-	-	TRBV20-1	TRBJ2-2	TGCAGTGCCTCGGACAGTGCGAACACCGGGAGCTGTTTT	CSASDSANTGSCF
-	many	TRBV20-1	TRBJ1-5	TGCAGTGCTAGAGATTGGGAAACCCAGCATTTT	CSARDWETQHF
-	-	TRBV2	TRBJ2-2	TGTGCCAGCTCGTCTTGGAACACCGGGGAGCTGTTTTTT	CASSSWNTGELFF
-	once	TRBV4-1	TRBJ2-5	TGCGCCAGCAGCCAAGTTGAGTTGCGGCAAGAGACCCAGTACTTC	CASSQVELRQETQYF
TRBD2	few	TRBV2	TRBJ2-2	TGTGCCAGCAGTCTAAGCGGGAGGGCCGGAACCGGGGAGCTGTTTTTT	CASSLSGRAGTGELFF
TRBD2	many	TRBV28	TRBJ2-3	TGTGCCAGCAGTCGTATAGCGGGAGTTTGGGCAGATACGCAGTATTTT	CASSRIAGVWADTQYF
TRBD1	-	TRBV4-1	TRBJ1-3	TGCGCCAGCAGCCCAGGACAGGGAACTGGAAACACCATATATTTT	CASSPGQGTGNTIYF
-	many	TRBV2	TRBJ1-5	TGTGCCAGCAGTGTGGGTAGCAATCAGCCCCAGCATTTT	CASSVGSNQPQHF
TRBD1	-	TRBV20-1	TRBJ1-6	TGCAGTGCTAGAGACAAACAGGGGGTTACCTATAATTCACCCCTCAACTTT	CSARDKQGVTYNSPLNF
-	many	TRBV7-9	TRBJ1-5	TGTGCCAGCAGCGTGGGACAAGGCTATCAGCCCCAGCATTTT	CASSVGQGYQPQHF
-	many	TRBV3-1	TRBJ1-5	TGTGCCAGCAGCCAAGATGGGGGTTTAAATCAGCCCCAGCATTTT	CASSQDGGLNQPQHF
TRBD1	many	TRBV28	TRBJ1-2	TGTGCCAGCAGTTTTTATAAGGGGGCGCTTGGCTACACCTTC	CASSFYKGALGYTF
-	many	TRBV29-1	TRBJ1-1	TGCAGCGTGTGTAGAGATTTGAACACTGAAGCTTTCTTT	CSVCRDLNTEAFF
TRBD1	-	TRBV2	TRBJ1-4	TGTGCCATCAGTGAAGGAAGGGGGCTCGCTGAAAAACTGTTTTTT	CAISEGRGLAEKLFF
TRBD2	-	TRBV13	TRBJ2-3	TGTGCCAGCAGCGAGGGACTAGCGGGAGTTGCAGATACGCAGTATTTT	CASSEGLAGVADTQYF
-	few	TRBV5-4	TRBJ1-1	TGTGCCAGCAGCAACACTCAGAACACTGAAGCTTTCTTT	CASSNTQNTEAFF
TRBD2	many	TRBV6-1	TRBJ2-1	TGTGCCAGCAGTGCTAGCCCAAGGACTAGCGAATTCCACAATGAGCAGTTCTTC	CASSASPRTSEFHNEQFF
-	-	TRBV12-5	TRBJ1-1	TGTGCTAGTGCCCCCCGGTTGGGCTTGACTGAAGCTTTCTTT	CASAPRLGLTEAFF
-	many	TRBV7-6	TRBJ2-5	TGTGCCAGCAGCTTACTGTCTAGCGCAGAGACCCAGTACTTC	CASSLLSSAETQYF
TRBD2	once	TRBV5-1	TRBJ2-7	TGCGCCAGCAGCTCTACCCCGGGTGCTAGCGGGAGGCTTACTACCGAGCAGTACTTC	CASSSTPGASGRLTTEQYF
TRBD2	-	TRBV7-2	TRBJ2-3	TGTGCCAGCAGCTTGACTAGCGGAACTAGCACAGATACGCAGTATTTT	CASSLTSGTSTDTQYF
-	many	TRBV7-2	TRBJ1-6	TGTGCCAGCAGCGTTAGAGCGGGGGGCGCAAGATCACCCCTCCACTTT	CASSVRAGGARSPLHF